The next 29 T cell receptor beta chains were all read from a single sample in a study of human T cells and chemical hapten exposure. MiXCR, applied by TCRdb to the RACE reads, yields one record per CDR3 protein. The table shows approximately 400,000 distinct CDR3 sequences, with approximately 5.1% occurring only once. The time point: patch test 1, 2 weeks after DPC sensitization. The treatment: therapeutic diphenylcyclopropenone sensitization with weekly scalp DPC. Source: whole blood, taken in connection with sensitization to the hapten diphenylcyclopropenone (DPC). Receptors originate from a woman aged 50 to 60 with alopecia areata. Some clones in this sample may be carry-over from other donors' samples.

The chain joins TRBV12-3 or TRBV12-4 to TRBJ1-4; 10 bases agree with TRBD1. There are 14 residues in the CDR3. The V segment lost 6 bases and the J segment 5 bases; nucleotides outside the gene matches: 3. This CDR3 is CASRGTGANEKLFF. Here the CDR3 DNA reads TGTGCCAGCAGAGGGACAGGGGCGAATGAAAAACTGTTTTTT.

In this sample, this clonotype turned up many times. The chain is built from TRBV7-9 and TRBJ1-5; D unresolved. Germline V gene sequence: CDR1 SEHNR, CDR2 FQNEAQ (reference sequence). The CDR3 extends over 13 amino acids. V gave up 1 base and J gave up 6 bases, with 7 bases separating them. CDR3 sequence: CASSLGSSQPQHF. The DNA for the CDR3 is TGTGCCAGCAGCTTAGGTTCAAGTCAGCCCCAGCATTTT.

This clonotype has only a few counts. J is TRBJ2-7 and V is TRBV27, with D possibly being TRBD2 (5 bases). CDR1 MNHEY and CDR2 SMNVEV come from the germline V gene (reference sequence). V lost 5 bases and J 3 bases, leaving 17 bases between the germline ends. There are 15 residues in the CDR3. The CDR3 DNA reads TGTGCCAGCAGTCCCACCCACCTAGCTAACTACGAGCAGTACTTC. It translates to CASSPTHLANYEQYF.

At least ten counts were recorded for this clonotype. V usage is TRBV6-5 and J usage is TRBJ1-1; D may be TRBD1 (6 bases). V lost 0 bases and J 12 bases, leaving 17 bases between the germline ends. This CDR3 contains 14 residues. Germline values: CDR1 MNHEY, CDR2 SVGAGI. CDR3 nucleotide sequence: TGTGCCAGCAGTTACTCCCGGGACACTGCTTTGACTTTCTTT. This encodes CASSYSRDTALTFF.

The CDR3 reads CATSQGAPYEQYF. In DNA form, the CDR3 reads TGTGCCACTTCACAGGGTGCCCCTTACGAGCAGTACTTC. This chain connects TRBV10-3 to TRBJ2-7, with D possibly TRBD1 on 6 matching bases. This CDR3 is 13 amino acids long. Germline V CDR1 and CDR2: ENHRY, SYGVKD. Between the trimmed V and J ends, which lost 10 bases and 4 bases, there was a span of 17 bases.

The chain joins TRBV29-1 to TRBJ2-1, with D possibly being TRBD2 (6 bases). This CDR3 contains 14 residues. V lost 7 bases and J lost 3, with 16 bases in between. Germline CDR1 SQVTM, CDR2 ANQGSEA. Written as DNA, the CDR3 is TGCAGCGCCCCAGGTAGCGGAATCTACAATGAGCAGTTCTTC. Translated, it gives CSAPGSGIYNEQFF.

This clonotype was counted many times. The chain carries TRBV4-1 and TRBJ2-4; 7 positions match TRBD2. V lost 4 bases, J lost 15 bases, and 6 bases stayed unmatched. Germline V gene lookup returns CDR1 MGHRA and CDR2 YSYEKL. The CDR3 spans 11 residues. CDR3 nucleotide sequence: TGCGCCAGCAGCCGCGGGGGACTGTTGTACTTC. It yields the protein CASSRGGLLYF.

This clonotype came up many times. The V gene is TRBV15, the J gene TRBJ1-1; D unresolved. The CDR3 loop spans 13 amino acids. Germline CDR1 and CDR2: LNHNV and YYDKDF (reference sequence). V dropped 0 bases and J dropped 5 bases, with 7 bases sitting between them. The CDR3 nucleotides read TGTGCCACCAGCAGAGATATCGGAACTGAAGCTTTCTTT. Its translation: CATSRDIGTEAFF.

This clonotype occurred many times. V is TRBV10-3 and J is TRBJ2-6; D gene uncertain. Trimming stripped 0 bases from V and 0 bases from J, with 9 bases between. The length of the CDR3 is 17 residues. Per germline, CDR1 ENHRY and CDR2 SYGVKD. This CDR3 reads CAISESALRSGANVLTF. As DNA, the CDR3 is TGTGCCATCAGTGAGTCTGCTCTTCGCTCTGGGGCCAACGTCCTGACTTTC.

This clonotype showed up many times. The chain has TRBV6-6 and TRBJ1-5; D unclear. Trimming left V 4 bases short and J 4 bases short, with 14 bases between. The CDR3 covers 15 residues. CDR1 is MNHNY and CDR2 is SVGAGI in the germline V gene (reference sequence). CDR3 sequence: CASSFVGSPNQPQHF. CDR3 nucleotide sequence: TGTGCCAGCAGTTTTGTCGGGTCCCCGAATCAGCCCCAGCATTTT.

Many counts were recorded for this clonotype. The chain recombines TRBV29-1 with TRBJ1-2, with 8 nucleotides matching TRBD1. The CDR3 consists of 17 residues. V lost 3 bases to trimming and J lost 1 base; unmatched junction nucleotides: 13. The germline V gene encodes CDR1 SQVTM and CDR2 ANQGSEA. The CDR3 protein is CSVELSHQGANNYGYTF. The CDR3 coding sequence is TGCAGCGTTGAGCTTTCCCACCAGGGGGCGAATAACTATGGCTACACCTTC.

The sample holds many counts of this clonotype. CDR3 nucleotide sequence: TGCGCCAGCAGCTTGGGAGGGACAGGAGACCGCGAGCAGTACTTC. Translating gives CASSLGGTGDREQYF. The chain joins TRBV5-1 to TRBJ2-7; 8 bases agree with TRBD1. There are 15 residues in the CDR3. Germline CDR1 and CDR2: SGHRS and YFSETQ. The V gene end was trimmed by 0 bases and the J gene end by 6 bases; junction bases not matched to a gene: 8.

A few counts support this clonotype. This chain links TRBV7-9 with TRBJ2-2, with D uncertain. The CDR3 loop spans 15 amino acids. Germline assignment: CDR1 SEHNR and CDR2 FQNEAQ (reference sequence). Trimming took off 5 bases at V and 0 bases at J, with 10 bases between the two ends. CDR3 bases: TGTGCCAGCAGCGAAACTACTGCGAACACCGGGGAGCTGTTTTTT. Encoded protein: CASSETTANTGELFF.

At least ten counts were recorded for this clonotype. This chain links TRBV6-5 with TRBJ2-1; perhaps TRBD2 as D (5 bases). Germline CDR1 reads MNHEY; CDR2 reads SVGAGI. V lost 5 bases, J lost 8 bases, and 22 bases lay in between. The CDR3 has 16 residues. CDR3 nucleotides: TGTGCCAGCAGTACTCGGAGGTTTGGAAACTATGATGAGCAGTTCTTC. This translates into CASSTRRFGNYDEQFF.

This clonotype occurred many times. The chain uses TRBV20-1 and TRBJ2-2, with D perhaps given as TRBD1 or TRBD2 (6 bases each). This CDR3 has 14 residues. The V end was cut by 3 bases, the J end by 6 bases, with 14 bases between. Per germline, CDR1 DFQATT and CDR2 SNEGSKA (reference sequence). DNA of the CDR3: TGCAGTGCTAGGATCCAGGGGAGGTCCGGGGAGCTGTTTTTT. Its protein is CSARIQGRSGELFF.

This clonotype was found many times. The rearrangement links TRBV6-1 to TRBJ2-1; the match to TRBD2 covers 12 bases. V shed 5 bases and J 7 bases; nucleotides not matched to a gene: 0. The CDR3 is 13 amino acids. Germline loops: CDR1 MNHNS, CDR2 SASEGT. CDR3: CASSTSGGNEQFF. The DNA for the CDR3 is TGTGCCAGCAGTACTAGCGGGGGGAATGAGCAGTTCTTC.

This rearrangement joins TRBV9 to TRBJ2-1; either TRBD1 or TRBD2 may fit D (5 bases each). The CDR3 sequence is 15 residues long. V dropped 1 base and J dropped 4 bases, with 12 bases sitting between them. Per germline, CDR1 SGDLS and CDR2 YYNGEE. In DNA, the CDR3 is TGTGCCAGCAGCGTAATGTCCGGGGCTTACAATGAGCAGTTCTTC. This gives the protein CASSVMSGAYNEQFF.

Only a few counts were recorded for this clonotype. The rearrangement joins TRBV7-7 to TRBJ2-5; 12 positions match TRBD1. The CDR3 is 16 residues long. Germline assignment: CDR1 SSHAT and CDR2 FNYEAQ (reference sequence). V dropped 2 bases and J dropped 5; count of bases not matched to a gene: 6. The CDR3 DNA follows: TGTGCCAGCAGCTTATACCGGGACAGGGGGCCGGAGACCCAGTACTTC. It yields the protein CASSLYRDRGPETQYF.

This clonotype was seen many times. V is TRBV9 and J is TRBJ1-2; D uncertain. Per germline, CDR1 SGDLS and CDR2 YYNGEE. The ends were cut back, 0 bases at V and 3 bases at J, with 12 bases in the middle. CDR3 length: 15 residues. This CDR3 reads CASSVGPRVDYGYTF. The CDR3 DNA is TGTGCCAGCAGCGTAGGCCCCCGGGTAGACTATGGCTACACCTTC. The variable domain in full, with the rest retrieved from reference TRBV9 and TRBJ1-2, is DSGVTQTPKHLITATGQRVTLRCSPRSGDLSVYWYQQSLDQGLQFLIQYYNGEERAKGNILERFSAQQFPDLHSELNLSSLELGDSALYFCASSVGPRVDYGYTFGSGTRLTVV.

This clonotype was counted many times. The V call is TRBV28, the J call TRBJ2-3; D gene ambiguous. This CDR3 contains 14 residues. Trimming cost V 5 bases and J 4 bases, with 13 bases left between them. Looked up from germline, CDR1 is MDHEN and CDR2 is SYDVKM. This CDR3 is CASSPRLHADTQYF. Here the CDR3 DNA reads TGTGCCAGCAGTCCCCGGCTACACGCAGATACGCAGTATTTT.

There are many counts of this clonotype. Sequence at one end of the junction differs from germline and may be a read error. This chain links TRBV2 with TRBJ2-1, with 9 bases aligning to TRBD2. Germline CDR1 reads SNHLY; CDR2 reads FYNNEI. The CDR3 sequence is 16 residues long. In nucleotides, the CDR3 is TGTGCCAGCAGTGAGCGGCGAGCGGGGGGCTACGATGAGCAGTTCTTC. As protein: CASSERRAGGYDEQFF.

At least ten counts were recorded for this clonotype. The V call is TRBV9, the J call TRBJ1-2, with TRBD1 identical over 9 bases. CDR3 length equals 15 residues. Germline CDR1 is SGDLS and CDR2 is YYNGEE. V lost 3 bases, J lost 0 bases, and 3 bases stayed unmatched. The CDR3: CASSGYRGPNYGYTF. DNA of the CDR3: TGTGCCAGCAGCGGGTACAGGGGGCCTAACTATGGCTACACCTTC.

This clonotype was observed at least ten times. The rearrangement links TRBV4-2 to TRBJ2-7; D is unresolved. Trimming removed 8 bases from V and 1 base from J, with 9 bases in between. The germline CDR1 and CDR2 sequences are LGHNA and YNFKEQ. The CDR3 runs to 12 residues. DNA of the CDR3: TGTGCCAGCTTAGGGCCGTCCTACGAGCAGTACTTC. As protein: CASLGPSYEQYF.

This clonotype was picked up a small number of times. The chain carries TRBV20-1 and TRBJ2-7; 10 bases align to TRBD1. Germline V lookup: CDR1 DFQATT, CDR2 SNEGSKA (reference sequence). V lost 4 bases, J lost 4 bases, and 10 bases stayed unmatched. CDR3 length: 15 amino acids. CDR3 protein: CSAKVARTGGYEQYF. Written as DNA, the CDR3 is TGCAGTGCTAAGGTTGCGCGGACAGGGGGGTACGAGCAGTACTTC.

The sample holds many counts of this clonotype. The chain joins TRBV9 to TRBJ2-1; D is unclear. This CDR3 is built from 12 residues. Trimming pared 2 bases from V and 8 bases from J, leaving 8 bases between. Germline CDR1 SGDLS, CDR2 YYNGEE. CDR3 nucleotides: TGTGCCAGCAGCGTGCAGTCCGATGAGCAGTTCTTC. Its protein product is CASSVQSDEQFF.

V is TRBV20-1 and J is TRBJ2-7, with 7 bases aligning to TRBD1. The germline V gene has CDR1 DFQATT and CDR2 SNEGSKA (reference sequence). V lost 6 bases and J lost 4; bases outside the gene matches: 21. This CDR3 has 17 residues. The chain's CDR3 is CSALPRLDRESYYEQYF. The CDR3 region has the DNA TGCAGTGCCCTCCCCCGACTTGACAGGGAGTCTTATTACGAGCAGTACTTC.

This clonotype came up a few times. V gene TRBV7-2 combines with J gene TRBJ2-1, with 9 bases that match TRBD1. The CDR3 is 14 residues long. With V trimmed by 3 bases and J by 8 bases, 5 bases remained unmatched. The germline V gene encodes CDR1 SGHTA and CDR2 FQGNSA. The CDR3 DNA reads as TGTGCCAGCAGCTTTGACAGGGGGGAGCATGAGCAGTTCTTC. Protein: CASSFDRGEHEQFF.

The chain links TRBV6-1 to TRBJ1-1; D might be TRBD1 (5 bases). V dropped 4 bases and J dropped 7 bases, with 7 bases sitting between them. The CDR3 consists of 11 residues. Germline CDR1 MNHNS, CDR2 SASEGT. This CDR3 is CASSVTVEAFF. The CDR3 bases are TGTGCCAGCAGTGTGACAGTTGAAGCTTTCTTT.

This clonotype was seen ten or more times. The chain links TRBV2 to TRBJ1-1; TRBD1 aligns across 8 bases. The trim removed 2 bases at V and 9 bases at J, leaving 5 bases unmatched. CDR3 size: 13 residues. Per germline, CDR1 SNHLY and CDR2 FYNNEI. The CDR3 DNA reads as TGTGCCAGCAGTGAACCCGGCAGGGGGCAAGCTTTCTTT. Protein product: CASSEPGRGQAFF.